Sequencing of this T cell receptor (beta chain) was carried out in a study of T cell repertoires in cytomegalovirus infection (dated by TCRdb to between 2017 and 2020). Background for the entire study: Donor HLA type was relevant to the analysis, because carriage of CMV infection together with the matching HLA type was indicated by public TCR beta signatures.

With regard to this clonotype: Its target antigen remains unknown. No base-level quality is on record; no much larger clone is a single base apart.

The sequencer was an Illumina HiSeq 1500. TCRdb reanalyzed the raw reads on its own, using fastp at Q25 for trimming and MiXCR for clone calling, and kept in-frame beta chains. Merged by CDR3 protein, the rows form single entries marked with the most common genes and DNA. Recorded for this sample are some 130,000 distinct CDR3 sequences; roughly 25% of them occurred a single time. In total, the top ten clones hold 30% to 40% of the sample. Broad study findings and their caveats: Cumulative frequency of public TCR beta family members discriminated carriers of CMV infection plus the relevant HLA type in this cohort and an independent 352-donor cohort. The ex vivo response was dominated by HLA-C-restricted CMV-specific TCR beta clonotypes, which also provided the single most frequent clonotype in two of eight donors.

As encoded in the germline V gene (reference sequence), CDR1 is MNHEY while CDR2 is SMNVEV. The CDR3 holds 17 amino acids from the cysteine to the phenylalanine. The CDR3 DNA has 51 bases and is translated from base 1. V and J are trimmed by 2 bases and 4 bases, and the gene matches miss 9 bases of the junction. Source material: PBMCs, sequenced either directly or after in vitro stimulation (not recorded which). This sequence was found in a human donor in good health (CMV status not recorded). Some clones in this sample may be carry-over from other donors' samples. Here the chain combines TRBV27 and TRBJ1-5; 9 bases in between match TRBD1. This receptor carries the CDR3 CASSLTGQGLSNQPQHF. The DNA sequence reads TGTGCCAGCAGTTTAACAGGACAGGGGCTAAGTAATCAGCCCCAGCATTTT.